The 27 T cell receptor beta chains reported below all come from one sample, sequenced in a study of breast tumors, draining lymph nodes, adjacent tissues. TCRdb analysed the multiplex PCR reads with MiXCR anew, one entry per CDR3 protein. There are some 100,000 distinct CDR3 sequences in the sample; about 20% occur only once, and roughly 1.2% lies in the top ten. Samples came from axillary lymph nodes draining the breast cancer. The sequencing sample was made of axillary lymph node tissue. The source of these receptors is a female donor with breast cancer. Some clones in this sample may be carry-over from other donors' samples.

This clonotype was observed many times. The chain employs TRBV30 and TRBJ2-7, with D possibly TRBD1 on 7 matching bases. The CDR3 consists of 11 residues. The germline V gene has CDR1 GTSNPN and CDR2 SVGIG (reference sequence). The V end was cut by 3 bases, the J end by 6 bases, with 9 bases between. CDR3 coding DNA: TGTGCCTGGAGGCAGGGGGGCGAGCAGTACTTC. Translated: CAWRQGGEQYF.

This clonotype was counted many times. The CDR3 DNA follows: TGCAGTGCTAGTGCCATCGTTCGAGACTCTGGAAACACCATATATTTT. This translates into CSASAIVRDSGNTIYF. The gene calls are TRBV20-1 and TRBJ1-3; D unclear. Trimming took 3 bases from V and 0 from J, leaving 15 bases between them. CDR3 length equals 16 residues. The V gene's germline CDR1 is DFQATT and CDR2 SNEGSKA (reference sequence).

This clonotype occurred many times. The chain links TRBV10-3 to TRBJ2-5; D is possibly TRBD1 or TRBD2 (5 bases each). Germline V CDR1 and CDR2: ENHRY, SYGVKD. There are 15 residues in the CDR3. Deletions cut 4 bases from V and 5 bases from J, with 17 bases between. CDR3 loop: CAISGLWGTRETQYF. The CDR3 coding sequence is TGTGCCATCAGTGGGTTGTGGGGGACGAGGGAGACCCAGTACTTC.

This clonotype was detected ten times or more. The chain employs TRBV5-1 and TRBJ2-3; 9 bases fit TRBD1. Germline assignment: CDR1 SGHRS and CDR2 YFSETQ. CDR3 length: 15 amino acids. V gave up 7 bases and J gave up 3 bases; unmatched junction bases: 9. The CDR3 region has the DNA TGCGCCAGCCAATTAGGGACAGGGATTACAGATACGCAGTATTTT. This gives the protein CASQLGTGITDTQYF.

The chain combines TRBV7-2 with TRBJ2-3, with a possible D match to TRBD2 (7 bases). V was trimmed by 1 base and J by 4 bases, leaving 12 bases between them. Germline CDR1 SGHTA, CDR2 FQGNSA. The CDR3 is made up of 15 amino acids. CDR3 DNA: TGTGCCAGCAGCTTAGGAGGGGGGGCCTCAGATACGCAGTATTTT. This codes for CASSLGGGASDTQYF.

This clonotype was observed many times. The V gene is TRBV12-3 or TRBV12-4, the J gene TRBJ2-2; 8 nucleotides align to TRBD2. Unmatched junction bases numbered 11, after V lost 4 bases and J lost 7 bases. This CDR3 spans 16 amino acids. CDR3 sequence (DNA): TGTGCCAGCAGTTCCTCCGGGGGGGGCCGAGGCGGGGAGCTGTTTTTT. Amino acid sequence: CASSSSGGGRGGELFF.

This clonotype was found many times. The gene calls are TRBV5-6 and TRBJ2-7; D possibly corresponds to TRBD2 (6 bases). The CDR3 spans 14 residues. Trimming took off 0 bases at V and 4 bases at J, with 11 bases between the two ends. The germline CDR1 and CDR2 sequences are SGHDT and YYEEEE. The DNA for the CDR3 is TGTGCCAGCAGCTTGGCTTTACGGGGGTACGAGCAGTACTTC. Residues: CASSLALRGYEQYF.

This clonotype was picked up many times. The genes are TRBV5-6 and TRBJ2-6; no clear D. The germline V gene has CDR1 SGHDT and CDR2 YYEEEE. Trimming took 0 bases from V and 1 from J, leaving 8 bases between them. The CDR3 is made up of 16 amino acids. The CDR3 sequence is CASSLVGASGANVLTF. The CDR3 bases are TGTGCCAGCAGCTTGGTGGGCGCATCTGGGGCCAACGTCCTGACTTTC.

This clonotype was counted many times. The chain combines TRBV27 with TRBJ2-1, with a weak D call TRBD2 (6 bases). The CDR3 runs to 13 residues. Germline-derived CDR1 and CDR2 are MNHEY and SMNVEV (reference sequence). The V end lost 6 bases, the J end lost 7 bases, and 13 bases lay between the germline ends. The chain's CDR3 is CASRTGAINEQFF. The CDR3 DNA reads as TGTGCCAGCAGAACGGGAGCTATAAATGAGCAGTTCTTC.

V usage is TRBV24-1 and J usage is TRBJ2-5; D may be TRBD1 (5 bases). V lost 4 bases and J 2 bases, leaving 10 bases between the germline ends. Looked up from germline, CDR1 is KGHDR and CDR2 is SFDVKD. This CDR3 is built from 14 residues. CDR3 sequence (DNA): TGTGCCACCAGTGACAGGGATTCTCAAGAGACCCAGTACTTC. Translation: CATSDRDSQETQYF.

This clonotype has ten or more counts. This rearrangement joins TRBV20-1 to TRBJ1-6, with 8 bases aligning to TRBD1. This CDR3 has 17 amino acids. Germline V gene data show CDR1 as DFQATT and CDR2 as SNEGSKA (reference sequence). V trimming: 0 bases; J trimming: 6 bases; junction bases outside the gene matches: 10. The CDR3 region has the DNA TGCAGTGCTAGAGATTGGGGGACAGGTGGCCCTAATTCACCCCTCCACTTT. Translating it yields CSARDWGTGGPNSPLHF.

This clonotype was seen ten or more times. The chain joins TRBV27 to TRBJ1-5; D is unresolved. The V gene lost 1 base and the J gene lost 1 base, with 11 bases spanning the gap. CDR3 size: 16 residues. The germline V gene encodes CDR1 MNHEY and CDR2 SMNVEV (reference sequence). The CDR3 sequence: CASSLYSLGSNQPQHF. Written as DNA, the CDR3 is TGTGCCAGCAGTTTATACTCGTTAGGCAGCAATCAGCCCCAGCATTTT.

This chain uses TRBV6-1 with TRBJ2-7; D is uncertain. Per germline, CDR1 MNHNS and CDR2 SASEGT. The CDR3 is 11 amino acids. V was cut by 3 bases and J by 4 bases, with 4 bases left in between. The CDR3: CASSDAYEQYF. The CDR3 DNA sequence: TGTGCCAGCAGTGATGCGTACGAGCAGTACTTC.

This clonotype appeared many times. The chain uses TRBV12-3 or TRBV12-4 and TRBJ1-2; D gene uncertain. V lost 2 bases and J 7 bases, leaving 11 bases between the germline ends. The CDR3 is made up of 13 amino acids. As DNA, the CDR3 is TGTGCCAGCAGTTTAAAGGCGCAAGGTGGCTACACCTTC. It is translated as CASSLKAQGGYTF.

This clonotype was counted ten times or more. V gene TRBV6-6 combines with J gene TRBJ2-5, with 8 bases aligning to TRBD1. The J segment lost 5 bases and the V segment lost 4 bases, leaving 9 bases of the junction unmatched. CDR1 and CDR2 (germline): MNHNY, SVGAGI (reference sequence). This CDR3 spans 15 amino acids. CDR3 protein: CASSFNRGTGETQYF. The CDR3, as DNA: TGTGCCAGCAGTTTCAACAGGGGGACGGGGGAGACCCAGTACTTC.

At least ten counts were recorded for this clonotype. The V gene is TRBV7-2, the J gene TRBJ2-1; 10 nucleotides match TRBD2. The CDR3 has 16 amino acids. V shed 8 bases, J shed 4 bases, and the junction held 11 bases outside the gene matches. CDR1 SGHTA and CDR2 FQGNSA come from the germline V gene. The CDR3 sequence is CASGRASGGLYNEQFF. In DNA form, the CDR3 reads TGTGCCAGCGGACGGGCTAGCGGGGGACTTTACAATGAGCAGTTCTTC.

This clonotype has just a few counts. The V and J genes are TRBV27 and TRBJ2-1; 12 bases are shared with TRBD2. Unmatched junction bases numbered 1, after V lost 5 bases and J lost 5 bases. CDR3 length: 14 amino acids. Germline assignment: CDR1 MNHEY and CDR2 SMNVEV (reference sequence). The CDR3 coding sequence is TGTGCCAGCAGTCTAGCGGGAGGGGACAATGAGCAGTTCTTC. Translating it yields CASSLAGGDNEQFF.

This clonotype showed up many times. The DNA for the CDR3 is TGCAGTGCAGGGGCGGACTCGGATGAGCAGTTCTTC. Amino acid sequence: CSAGADSDEQFF. This chain uses TRBV20-1 with TRBJ2-1; perhaps D is TRBD1 or TRBD2 (5 bases each). In germline, CDR1 is DFQATT, CDR2 SNEGSKA (reference sequence). This CDR3 has 12 residues. V was cut by 6 bases and J by 8 bases, with 14 bases left in between.

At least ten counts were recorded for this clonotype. CDR3: CASSPGTSGRAADTQYF. The CDR3 nucleotides read TGTGCCAGCAGCCCCGGGACTAGCGGGAGGGCCGCAGATACGCAGTATTTT. The V call is TRBV9, the J call TRBJ2-3; 16 nucleotides align to TRBD2. The J segment lost 4 bases and the V segment lost 4 bases, leaving 6 bases of the junction unmatched. The CDR3 is 17 amino acids. In germline, CDR1 is SGDLS, CDR2 YYNGEE.

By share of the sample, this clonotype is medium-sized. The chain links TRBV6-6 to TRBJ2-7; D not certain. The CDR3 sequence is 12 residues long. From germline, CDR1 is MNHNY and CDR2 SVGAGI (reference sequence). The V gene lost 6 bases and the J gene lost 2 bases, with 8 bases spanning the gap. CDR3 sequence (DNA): TGTGCCAGCAGAGCGTACACCTACGAGCAGTACTTC. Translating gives CASRAYTYEQYF.

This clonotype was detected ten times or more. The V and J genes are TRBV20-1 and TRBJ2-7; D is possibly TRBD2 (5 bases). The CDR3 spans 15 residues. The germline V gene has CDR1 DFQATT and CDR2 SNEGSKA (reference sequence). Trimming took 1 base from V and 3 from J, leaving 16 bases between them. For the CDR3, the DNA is TGCAGTGCTAGAGCCCTCTCTAGCTGGGGCTACGAGCAGTACTTC. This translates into CSARALSSWGYEQYF.

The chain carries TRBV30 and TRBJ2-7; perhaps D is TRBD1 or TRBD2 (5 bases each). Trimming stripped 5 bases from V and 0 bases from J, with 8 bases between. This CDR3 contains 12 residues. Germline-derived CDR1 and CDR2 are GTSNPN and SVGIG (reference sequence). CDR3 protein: CAWGTSSYEQYF. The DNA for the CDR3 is TGTGCCTGGGGGACGAGCTCCTACGAGCAGTACTTC.

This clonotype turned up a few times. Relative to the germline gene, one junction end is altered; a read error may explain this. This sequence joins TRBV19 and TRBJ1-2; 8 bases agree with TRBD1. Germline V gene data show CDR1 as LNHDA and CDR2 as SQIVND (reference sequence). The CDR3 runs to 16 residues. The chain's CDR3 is CASIPTGAGSNYGCTF. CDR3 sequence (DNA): TGTGCCAGTATCCCGACAGGGGCGGGTTCCAACTATGGCTGCACCTTC.

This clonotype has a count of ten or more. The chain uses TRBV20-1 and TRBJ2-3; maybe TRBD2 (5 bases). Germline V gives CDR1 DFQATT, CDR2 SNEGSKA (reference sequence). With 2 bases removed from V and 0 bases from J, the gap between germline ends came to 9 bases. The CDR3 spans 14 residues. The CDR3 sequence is CSARHGISTDTQYF. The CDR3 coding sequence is TGCAGTGCTAGACACGGGATAAGCACAGATACGCAGTATTTT.

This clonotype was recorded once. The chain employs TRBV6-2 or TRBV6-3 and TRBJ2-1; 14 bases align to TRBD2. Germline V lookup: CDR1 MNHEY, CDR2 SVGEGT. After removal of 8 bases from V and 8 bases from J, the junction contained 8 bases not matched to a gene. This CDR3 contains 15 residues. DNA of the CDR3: TGTGCCAGCGGCCCGGGACTAGCGGGAGTCGATGAGCAGTTCTTC. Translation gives CASGPGLAGVDEQFF.

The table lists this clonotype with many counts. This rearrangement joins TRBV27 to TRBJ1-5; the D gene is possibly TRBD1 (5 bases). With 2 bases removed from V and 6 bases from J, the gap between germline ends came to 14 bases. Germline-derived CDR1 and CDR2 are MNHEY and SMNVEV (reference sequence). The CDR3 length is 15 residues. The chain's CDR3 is CASSLRGAGTQPQHF. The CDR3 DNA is TGTGCCAGCAGTTTAAGAGGGGCAGGGACTCAGCCCCAGCATTTT.

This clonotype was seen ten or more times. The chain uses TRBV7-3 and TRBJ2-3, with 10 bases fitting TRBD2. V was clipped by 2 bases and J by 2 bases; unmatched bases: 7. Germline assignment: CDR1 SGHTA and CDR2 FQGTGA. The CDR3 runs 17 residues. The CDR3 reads CASSLGSGRAATDTQYF. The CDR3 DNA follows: TGTGCCAGCAGCTTAGGGAGCGGGAGGGCTGCCACAGATACGCAGTATTTT.